The clone carrying this T cell receptor beta chain has a count of ten or more. What it recognizes is unknown. The same CDR3 arises from other DNA sequences in this sample as well. This CDR3 spans 15 amino acids. Germline V CDR1 and CDR2: SNHLY, FYNNEI. The V and J ends lost 5 bases and 1 base respectively, with 14 bases between them. Nobody among the patients had been given any treatment before thyroid surgery. This record comes from a study of metastatic and nonmetastatic thyroid tumors. Background on the study: Repertoires from malignant and benign thyroid patients were compared across blood and tumor or nodule tissue.

Study findings and constraints: In both blood and tumor samples, TCR beta diversity was reported significantly higher for malignant than benign nodules.

In the authors' methods: Construction of a distant-metastasis classifier for papillary thyroid cancer relied on CDR3 differences across clinicopathological groups. TCRdb used MiXCR to call clones anew from the PCR reads. It is TCRdb's table, rather than the study itself, that gives the V and J calls and clone size. The table has approximately 28,000 clones, 24% seen once. The chain employs TRBV2 and TRBJ1-1; no definite D call. Sequencing was done on a sample of blood. This clonotype was obtained from a female donor with papillary thyroid cancer or a benign thyroid nodule (not recorded which). Some clones in this sample may be carry-over from other donors' samples. The CDR3 sequence is CASSPLLRQNTEAFF. The CDR3 DNA reads TGTGCCAGCAGTCCCTTGTTGAGACAGAACACTGAAGCTTTCTTT. The whole variable domain, filled in from reference TRBV2 and TRBJ1-1, reads EPEVTQTPSHQVTQMGQEVILRCVPISNHLYFYWYRQILGQKVEFLVSFYNNEISEKSEIFDDQFSVERPDGSNFTLKIRSTKLEDSAMYFCASSPLLRQNTEAFFGQGTRLTVV.